The present entry profiles one T cell receptor (beta chain) with its context. These data come from a study of blood T cell repertoires in COVID-19. The repertoire was sequenced with immunoSEQ multiplex PCR; TCRdb's copy has only in-frame clones and lacks some. This table holds roughly 160,000 clones, roughly 81% found once. CDR1 MNHNY and CDR2 SVGAGI come from the germline V gene (reference sequence). With V trimmed by 2 bases and J by 6 bases, 5 bases remained unmatched. This CDR3 is built from 14 residues. This TCR was sampled from a woman older than 75 with COVID-19, enrolled during active disease. Sequenced material: peripheral blood. The chain couples TRBV6-6 to TRBJ2-7; the match to TRBD1 covers 9 bases. The CDR3 reads CASSYTTGGREQYF. In DNA, the CDR3 is TGTGCCAGCAGTTACACAACAGGGGGCCGCGAGCAGTACTTC.